The entry below describes one T cell receptor beta chain. No antigen is known for it. The entry originates in a study of PD-1 blockade in classical Hodgkin lymphoma. In every patient, relapse followed autologous stem cell transplantation, while exposure to brentuximab vedotin differed. Findings and limits, study-wide: Researchers reported that CD4+ TCR diversity, though not CD8+, rose significantly by C4D1. For complete responders, baseline diversity was comparable to that of newly diagnosed patients. Baseline TCR diversity was reportedly lower in newly diagnosed patients than healthy donors. Nothing has yet pinned down what causes the repertoire differences, possibly disease activity or prior therapy.

The CDR3 length is 13 residues. Germline lookup yields CDR1 KGHSH and CDR2 LQKENI. The V end was cut by 3 bases, the J end by 7 bases, with 12 bases between. This table comes from immunoSEQ multiplex PCR, and its TCRdb copy is limited to in-frame clones, with some not included. This repertoire shows around 26,000 clones, 69% found once; its top ten account for 2.5% to 3.5%. This clonotype was sampled from a human donor with classical Hodgkin lymphoma. Sequenced here: peripheral blood mononuclear cells (PBMCs), sampled at baseline. The chain carries TRBV18 and TRBJ1-1, with unresolved D. In DNA, the CDR3 is TGTGCCAGCTCACCCGATCAAGGTGATGAAGCTTTCTTT. This gives the protein CASSPDQGDEAFF.